Listed below are T cell receptor beta chains from one sample, sequenced in a study of T-cell reconstitution after alpha-beta-depleted transplantation in children. TCRdb reprocessed the PCR reads via MiXCR and lists one record per CDR3 protein. The repertoire holds under 450,000 distinct CDR3 sequences, with about an eighth as singletons. Sequencing was performed on PBMCs, taken from the stem cell graft. Every receptor here comes from a human donor who donated a stem cell graft to a child with Fanconi anemia. The CDR3 runs from the conserved cysteine through the conserved F or W. Each record gives: D gene, clone size, V gene, J gene, CDR3 protein, CDR3 DNA. D genes are given only for firm matches. Clone size is not always given. Where it is, it says once, few, many or a class for expanded clones.

>.|many|TRBV7-8|TRBJ1-1
CASSLNRDTEAFF
TGTGCCAGCAGCCTCAACAGGGATACTGAAGCTTTCTTT
>TRBD2|once|TRBV12-3/TRBV12-4|TRBJ2-5
CASSFTLAGAETQYF
TGTGCCAGCAGTTTTACGCTAGCGGGGGCAGAGACCCAGTACTTC
>TRBD1|few|TRBV2|TRBJ1-2
CASSGGRGQGPLYGYTF
TGTGCCAGCAGTGGAGGTAGGGGACAGGGTCCTCTGTATGGCTACACCTTC
>.|.|TRBV24-1|TRBJ1-1
CATAAEGTTEAFF
TGTGCCACCGCGGCGGAGGGGACAACTGAAGCTTTCTTT
>TRBD1|few|TRBV7-8|TRBJ1-6
CASSLRDRGANSPLHF
TGTGCCAGCAGCTTAAGGGACAGGGGAGCTAATTCACCCCTCCACTTT
>TRBD2|few|TRBV12-3/TRBV12-4|TRBJ2-5
CASSLAGLAGEETQYF
TGTGCCAGCAGTTTAGCCGGACTAGCGGGAGAAGAGACCCAGTACTTC
>.|many|TRBV7-6|TRBJ1-1
CASSSYTSGTGNTEAFF
TGTGCCAGCAGCTCCTATACCTCGGGGACGGGGAACACTGAAGCTTTCTTT
>TRBD1|many|TRBV15|TRBJ2-1
CATSRVGTENEQFF
TGTGCCACCAGCAGAGTTGGGACAGAGAATGAGCAGTTCTTC
>TRBD2|few|TRBV20-1|TRBJ2-3
CSARPRTSGSDTQYF
TGCAGTGCTAGGCCCAGGACTAGCGGATCAGATACGCAGTATTTT
>.|.|TRBV14|TRBJ2-2
CASSPRGISNTGELFF
TGTGCCAGCAGCCCCCGGGGCATTTCGAACACCGGGGAGCTGTTTTTT
>TRBD1|many|TRBV10-3|TRBJ1-1
CAISVGYRGGLGLNTEAFF
TGTGCCATCAGTGTTGGGTACAGGGGCGGCTTGGGGCTAAACACTGAAGCTTTCTTT
>.|many|TRBV10-3|TRBJ2-3
CAISGSDRTDTQYF
TGTGCCATCAGTGGAAGTGACCGCACAGATACGCAGTATTTT
>.|.|TRBV4-3|TRBJ1-1
CASSQYRAAEAFF
TGCGCCAGCAGCCAATACAGGGCAGCTGAAGCTTTCTTT
>TRBD1|.|TRBV5-4|TRBJ1-1
CASSRDRVGDEAFF
TGTGCCAGCAGCCGGGACAGGGTGGGGGATGAAGCTTTCTTT
>TRBD2|.|TRBV25-1|TRBJ2-3
CASRGTIGATSTDTQYF
TGTGCCAGCAGAGGGACTATCGGGGCAACTAGCACAGATACGCAGTATTTT
>.|.|TRBV30|TRBJ1-3
CAWTDGGSGNTIYF
TGTGCCTGGACCGACGGAGGCTCTGGAAACACCATATATTTT
>TRBD1|few|TRBV7-2|TRBJ1-4
CASSVLGQALNEKLFF
TGTGCCAGCAGCGTATTAGGACAGGCCCTTAATGAAAAACTGTTTTTT
>.|.|TRBV20-1|TRBJ2-4
CSAGPGALAKNIQYF
TGCAGTGCTGGGCCAGGGGCCCTAGCCAAAAACATTCAGTACTTC
>TRBD1|.|TRBV28|TRBJ2-5
CASSPDRIKETQYF
TGTGCCAGCAGTCCGGACAGGATTAAAGAGACCCAGTACTTC
>.|.|TRBV15|TRBJ2-5
CATRTGELEETQYF
TGTGCCACCAGAACGGGGGAACTTGAAGAGACCCAGTACTTC
>TRBD1|.|TRBV7-8|TRBJ1-1
CASSSTTGQGISEAFF
TGTGCCAGCAGCTCCACAACTGGACAGGGGATTTCAGAAGCTTTCTTT
>.|.|TRBV7-2|TRBJ2-1
CASSFFQYNEQFF
TGTGCCAGCAGCTTTTTCCAGTACAATGAGCAGTTCTTC
>.|few|TRBV5-1|TRBJ2-1
CASSLATGNNVQFF
TGCGCCAGCAGCTTGGCTACGGGGAACAATGTGCAGTTCTTC
>.|many|TRBV6-2/TRBV6-3|TRBJ2-7
CASSTGRVYEQYF
TGTGCCAGCAGTACAGGACGGGTCTACGAGCAGTACTTC
>.|many|TRBV5-4|TRBJ2-3
CASSPEGPRRTDTQYF
TGTGCCAGCAGTCCTGAGGGACCGCGCCGAACAGATACGCAGTATTTT
>.|few|TRBV5-1|TRBJ2-2
CASSLTQGTAGELFF
TGCGCCAGCAGCTTGACTCAGGGTACAGCCGGGGAGCTGTTTTTT
>TRBD1|few|TRBV11-2|TRBJ1-5
CASSLDSGTGRNQPQHF
TGTGCCAGCAGCTTAGACTCCGGGACAGGGAGAAATCAGCCCCAGCATTTT
>TRBD2|many|TRBV28|TRBJ2-3
CASSLAGGQDTQYF
TGTGCCAGCAGTTTAGCGGGGGGGCAAGATACGCAGTATTTT
>.|few|TRBV25-1|TRBJ1-1
CASSADARTVNTEAFF
TGTGCCAGCAGTGCCGATGCGAGGACAGTGAACACTGAAGCTTTCTTT
>TRBD1|.|TRBV6-5|TRBJ2-1
CASSYTGASSYNEQFF
TGTGCCAGCAGCTATACAGGGGCCAGCTCCTACAATGAGCAGTTCTTC
>.|.|TRBV18|TRBJ1-1
CASAGQSNTEAFF
TGTGCCAGCGCCGGACAGTCGAACACTGAAGCTTTCTTT
>.|many|TRBV3-1|TRBJ2-5
CASRPSGIGETQYF
TGTGCCAGCCGGCCCTCGGGGATTGGGGAGACCCAGTACTTC
>.|.|TRBV29-1|TRBJ1-1
CSGVNRAASAFF
TGCAGCGGCGTAAACAGGGCCGCCTCGGCTTTCTTT
>TRBD1|.|TRBV18|TRBJ2-2
CASSPPVWTGDTGELFF
TGTGCCAGCTCACCACCCGTTTGGACAGGGGACACCGGGGAGCTGTTTTTT
>.|many|TRBV5-1|TRBJ1-6
CACKEGYNSPLHF
TGCGCCTGCAAGGAGGGCTATAATTCACCCCTCCACTTT
>.|few|TRBV7-9|TRBJ1-1
CASSFPGADTEAFF
TGTGCCAGCAGCTTCCCGGGGGCAGACACTGAAGCTTTCTTT
>.|.|TRBV12-3/TRBV12-4|TRBJ2-1
CASTKGEEQFF
TGTGCCAGCACTAAAGGGGAGGAGCAGTTCTTC
>.|.|TRBV7-2|TRBJ1-2
CASSPLNSGYTF
TGTGCCAGCAGCCCCCTAAACAGCGGCTACACCTTC
>.|many|TRBV5-1|TRBJ2-1
CASSLAGGRDEQFF
TGCGCCAGCAGCTTGGCCGGAGGACGAGATGAGCAGTTCTTC
>.|once|TRBV4-1|TRBJ2-7
CASSQIQGEQYF
TGCGCCAGCAGCCAGATTCAGGGGGAGCAGTACTTC
>.|many|TRBV12-3/TRBV12-4|TRBJ2-5
CASSALETQYF
TGTGCCAGCAGCGCCCTGGAGACCCAGTACTTC
>.|.|TRBV9|TRBJ1-2
CASSRGEGIYGYTF
TGTGCCAGCAGCCGAGGGGAGGGGATCTATGGCTACACCTTC
>.|few|TRBV15|TRBJ1-4
CATSRDSSPVSMGEKLFF
TGTGCCACCAGCAGAGATAGTTCCCCGGTGTCCATGGGTGAAAAACTGTTTTTT
>.|many|TRBV29-1|TRBJ2-3
CSVAGGFTDTQYF
TGCAGCGTTGCTGGGGGGTTCACAGATACGCAGTATTTT
>.|few|TRBV10-2|TRBJ2-1
CASRVQGGPPPNEQFF
TGCGCCAGCAGAGTTCAAGGGGGGCCTCCCCCCAATGAGCAGTTCTTC
>.|few|TRBV3-1|TRBJ1-5
CASSQGSALGNQPQHF
TGTGCCAGCAGCCAAGGATCGGCCTTGGGCAATCAGCCCCAGCATTTT
>.|few|TRBV10-3|TRBJ2-2
CAISVGGNTGELFF
TGTGCCATCAGTGTTGGGGGGAACACCGGGGAGCTGTTTTTT
>.|many|TRBV4-2|TRBJ1-2
CASSQDTANYGYTF
TGTGCCAGCAGCCAGGATACAGCTAACTATGGCTACACCTTC
>TRBD2|many|TRBV5-1|TRBJ2-2
CASSFLAGNTGELFF
TGCGCCAGCAGCTTCTTAGCGGGGAACACCGGGGAGCTGTTTTTT
>.|.|TRBV9|TRBJ2-1
CASSVAGGREQFF
TGTGCCAGCAGCGTCGCCGGGGGCCGTGAGCAGTTCTTC
>TRBD1|.|TRBV28|TRBJ1-1
CASSRSRDRGQTEAFF
TGTGCCAGCAGTAGAAGCCGGGACAGGGGGCAGACTGAAGCTTTCTTT
>.|.|TRBV7-9|TRBJ2-3
CASTIGGYTDTQYF
TGTGCCAGCACCATAGGGGGATACACAGATACGCAGTATTTT
>.|.|TRBV20-1|TRBJ2-1
CSATFGGNQQFF
TGCAGTGCTACTTTTGGAGGAAATCAGCAGTTCTTC
>.|few|TRBV15|TRBJ2-5
CATSRETQGGETQYF
TGTGCCACCAGCAGAGAGACACAGGGTGGAGAGACCCAGTACTTC